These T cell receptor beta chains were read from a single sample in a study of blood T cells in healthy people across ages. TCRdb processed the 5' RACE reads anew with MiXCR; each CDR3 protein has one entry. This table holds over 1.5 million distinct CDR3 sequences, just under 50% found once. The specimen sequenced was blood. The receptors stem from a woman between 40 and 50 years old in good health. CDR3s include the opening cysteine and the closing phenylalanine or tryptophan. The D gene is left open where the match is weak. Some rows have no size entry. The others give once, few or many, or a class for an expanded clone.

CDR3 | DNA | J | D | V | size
CASISNRWDNEQFF | TGTGCCAGCATTTCAAATCGATGGGACAATGAGCAGTTCTTC | TRBJ2-1 | - | TRBV7-2 | few
CASSLEGQGRSEQYF | TGTGCCAGCAGCCTGGAGGGACAGGGGAGGAGCGAGCAGTACTTC | TRBJ2-7 | TRBD1 | TRBV6-6 | -
CASSSGQGDQETQYF | TGCGCCAGCAGCTCGGGACAGGGTGACCAAGAGACCCAGTACTTC | TRBJ2-5 | TRBD1 | TRBV5-1 | few
CASRDGTADTQYF | TGCGCCAGCAGGGATGGGACAGCAGATACGCAGTATTTT | TRBJ2-3 | TRBD1 | TRBV5-1 | -
CSASTRQGVYNEQFF | TGCAGTGCTAGTACGCGGCAGGGGGTCTACAATGAGCAGTTCTTC | TRBJ2-1 | TRBD1 | TRBV20-1 | -
CASRPGQDWGETQYF | TGTGCCAGCCGGCCGGGACAGGATTGGGGAGAGACCCAGTACTTC | TRBJ2-5 | TRBD1 | TRBV28 | -
CASDSGASDTQYF | TGTGCCTCCGATAGCGGGGCCTCAGATACGCAGTATTTT | TRBJ2-3 | TRBD2 | TRBV10-3 | -
CATSRGGTQYF | TGTGCCACCAGCAGGGGGGGGACCCAGTACTTC | TRBJ2-5 | - | TRBV15 | -
CASSYSAPTGQPQHF | TGTGCCAGCAGTTACTCGGCACCGACCGGTCAGCCCCAGCATTTT | TRBJ1-5 | - | TRBV6-5 | -
CSAVPVTQETQYF | TGCAGTGCTGTGCCGGTGACCCAAGAGACCCAGTACTTC | TRBJ2-5 | - | TRBV20-1 | few
CAISWTGETQYF | TGTGCCATCAGTTGGACAGGGGAGACCCAGTACTTC | TRBJ2-5 | TRBD1 | TRBV10-3 | few
CASQRAGTGDPGANVLTF | TGTGCCAGCCAGCGAGCCGGGACAGGAGACCCTGGGGCCAACGTCCTGACTTTC | TRBJ2-6 | TRBD1 | TRBV25-1 | few
CASSFTGTNGYGYTF | TGTGCCAGCAGCTTCACCGGGACAAATGGCTATGGCTACACCTTC | TRBJ1-2 | - | TRBV7-2 | few
CASSMLQGGEQFF | TGTGCCAGCAGTATGCTACAGGGGGGTGAGCAGTTCTTC | TRBJ2-1 | TRBD1 | TRBV27 | -
CASSLVAGGAQETQYF | TGTGCCAGCAGCTTAGTGGCGGGAGGCGCACAAGAGACCCAGTACTTC | TRBJ2-5 | TRBD2 | TRBV7-2 | -
CASSLVSSSNQPQHF | TGTGCCAGCAGCTTAGTTAGCAGTAGCAATCAGCCCCAGCATTTT | TRBJ1-5 | - | TRBV7-2 | few
CASSRAGGPTSNVLTF | TGCGCCAGCAGCAGGGCGGGTGGGCCAACGTCCAACGTCCTGACTTTC | TRBJ2-6 | - | TRBV5-1 | -
CAGSLSRNRGGGNQPQHF | TGTGCCGGCAGTTTATCGCGAAACAGGGGGGGCGGCAATCAGCCCCAGCATTTT | TRBJ1-5 | TRBD1 | TRBV27 | once
CSALTGSGANVLTF | TGCAGTGCTCTGACAGGGTCCGGGGCCAACGTCCTGACTTTC | TRBJ2-6 | TRBD1 | TRBV20-1 | many